Listed below are T cell receptor beta chains from one sample, sequenced in a study of Graves' ophthalmopathy and Graves' hyperthyroidism. TCRdb independently ran MiXCR on the multiplex PCR reads; one entry per CDR3 protein. The sample comprises 900,000 to 1,200,000 distinct CDR3 sequences, about 38% of which are singletons, and approximately 12% rests with the top ten. Material: peripheral blood or thyroid tissue (not recorded which). The receptors were sampled from an adult man with Graves' hyperthyroidism. The CDR3 runs from the conserved cysteine through the conserved F or W. D genes are given only for firm matches. Clone size is given for some rows only: seen once, a few or many times, or a class if the clone is expanded.

clone_size	cdr3_length	d_call	v_call	j_call	cdr3_aa	cdr3_nt
many	13	-	TRBV20-1	TRBJ1-1	CSAQGQTNTEAFF	TGCAGTGCCCAGGGACAAACGAACACTGAAGCTTTCTTT
few	16	TRBD1	TRBV7-8	TRBJ1-4	CASSLRVGTENEKLFF	TGTGCCAGCAGCTTAAGGGTGGGGACAGAAAATGAAAAACTGTTTTTT
once	13	-	TRBV7-9	TRBJ2-5	CASSFSGFETQYF	TGTGCCAGCAGCTTTTCCGGTTTCGAGACCCAGTACTTC
-	15	-	TRBV5-6	TRBJ1-1	CASSLGLRAGTEAFF	TGTGCCAGCAGCCTAGGGCTTCGGGCGGGCACTGAAGCTTTCTTT
few	13	TRBD1	TRBV20-1	TRBJ1-1	CSARDGVRDRGLF	TGCAGTGCTAGAGACGGCGTCCGGGACAGGGGCCTCTTT
many	11	TRBD1	TRBV29-1	TRBJ2-5	CSVRTGEAQYF	TGCAGCGTTAGGACAGGGGAGGCCCAGTACTTC
-	17	TRBD1	TRBV7-8	TRBJ2-5	CASSLLPGQGASETQYF	TGTGCCAGCAGCCTACTCCCGGGACAGGGGGCATCTGAGACCCAGTACTTC
-	12	-	TRBV2	TRBJ2-5	CASCREQEAQYF	TGTGCCAGCTGCCGGGAACAAGAGGCCCAGTACTTC
few	14	-	TRBV14	TRBJ2-5	CASSAGGQGMGQYF	TGTGCCAGCAGCGCGGGGGGACAGGGAATGGGCCAGTACTTC
-	12	-	TRBV5-8	TRBJ1-1	CASSFPPGEAFF	TGTGCCAGCAGCTTCCCCCCAGGAGAAGCTTTCTTT
-	13	-	TRBV5-4	TRBJ2-7	CASSPSATYEQYF	TGTGCCAGCAGCCCTTCGGCAACCTACGAGCAGTACTTC
few	13	-	TRBV10-3	TRBJ1-5	CASSRVWNQPQHF	TGTGCCAGCAGTAGAGTATGGAATCAGCCCCAGCATTTT
few	17	-	TRBV11-2	TRBJ2-7	CASSLQWTQAPDYEQYF	TGTGCCAGCAGCTTACAATGGACACAAGCTCCCGACTACGAGCAGTACTTC
-	13	-	TRBV9	TRBJ2-1	CASSAIRDNEQFF	TGTGCCAGCAGCGCAATTAGGGACAATGAGCAGTTCTTC
many	13	-	TRBV4-1	TRBJ1-2	CASSHPGAVGYTF	TGCGCCAGCAGCCATCCGGGGGCGGTTGGCTACACCTTC
-	15	TRBD1	TRBV15	TRBJ1-5	CATSPDRDYQETQHF	TGTGCCACCAGCCCAGACAGGGACTACCAAGAGACCCAGCATTTT
-	13	-	TRBV29-1	TRBJ2-7	CSALRAPTYEQYF	TGCAGCGCCCTGCGGGCGCCGACCTACGAGCAGTACTTC
-	16	-	TRBV13	TRBJ1-6	CASFLAMGGGNSPLHF	TGTGCCAGCTTCCTAGCCATGGGCGGGGGAAATTCACCCCTCCACTTT
many	13	-	TRBV5-1	TRBJ1-1	CASMGWMNTEAFF	TGCGCCAGCATGGGTTGGATGAACACTGAAGCTTTCTTT
-	15	-	TRBV18	TRBJ1-5	CASSLDSGLNQPQHF	TGTGCCAGCTCACTTGACAGTGGTCTCAATCAGCCCCAGCATTTT
many	11	-	TRBV7-9	TRBJ1-1	CASSEQDKAFF	TGTGCCAGCAGTGAACAGGATAAAGCTTTCTTT
few	15	TRBD1	TRBV19	TRBJ1-1	CASSFVTGVNTEAFF	TGTGCCAGTAGCTTCGTTACAGGGGTGAACACTGAAGCTTTCTTT
few	14	-	TRBV5-1	TRBJ2-7	CASSLLLRNYEQYF	TGCGCCAGCAGCTTGTTATTGCGGAACTACGAGCAGTACTTC
-	16	TRBD2	TRBV11-1	TRBJ2-1	CASSATSGSSYNEQFF	TGTGCCAGCAGCGCGACTAGCGGGAGCTCCTACAATGAGCAGTTCTTC
many	15	TRBD2	TRBV20-1	TRBJ2-5	CSASGLAGRMETQYF	TGCAGTGCTAGCGGACTAGCGGGGAGGATGGAGACCCAGTACTTC
-	18	TRBD1	TRBV7-3	TRBJ1-2	CASSLGSGPGGANYGYTF	TGTGCCAGCAGCTTAGGTTCCGGGCCAGGGGGAGCTAACTATGGCTACACCTTC
many	15	-	TRBV7-9	TRBJ2-7	CASSLYRTGSYEQYF	TGTGCCAGCAGCCTTTACCGGACGGGCTCCTACGAGCAGTACTTC
-	15	TRBD2	TRBV2	TRBJ2-3	CATKRGAGLTDTQYF	TGTGCCACCAAGCGGGGAGCGGGGCTCACAGATACGCAGTATTTT
-	12	TRBD1	TRBV7-6	TRBJ2-5	CASSQEGDREFF	TGTGCCAGCAGCCAAGAGGGAGACAGGGAGTTCTTC
few	11	-	TRBV20-1	TRBJ1-1	CSASRTTEAFF	TGCAGTGCCAGCCGGACTACTGAAGCTTTCTTT
many	15	TRBD1	TRBV25-1	TRBJ2-7	CASSVPGGLTYEQYF	TGTGCCAGCAGTGTACCAGGGGGATTAACCTACGAGCAGTACTTC
-	14	TRBD1	TRBV20-1	TRBJ1-5	CSAPRGPGREPQHF	TGCAGTGCTCCCAGGGGGCCCGGGAGGGAGCCCCAGCATTTT
many	15	TRBD2	TRBV20-1	TRBJ2-7	CSAAIAGSFSYEQYF	TGCAGTGCCGCTATAGCGGGATCGTTCTCCTACGAGCAGTACTTC
-	14	-	TRBV5-1	TRBJ1-1	CASSLDRLDTEAFF	TGCGCCAGCAGCTTAGACAGGCTCGACACTGAAGCTTTCTTT
-	16	-	TRBV19	TRBJ1-2	CASSIDTGPTSFGYTF	TGTGCCAGTAGTATAGATACGGGGCCGACTTCATTCGGCTACACCTTC
-	13	-	TRBV10-1	TRBJ2-5	CASSEQVGETQYF	TGCGCCAGCAGTGAGCAGGTTGGGGAGACCCAGTACTTC
-	16	TRBD1	TRBV10-3	TRBJ1-2	CATANRDRVSLGGYTF	TGTGCCACCGCAAACCGGGACAGGGTCTCTCTCGGCGGCTACACCTTC
-	15	-	TRBV15	TRBJ2-6	CATRANPSGANVLTF	TGTGCCACCAGAGCGAATCCCTCTGGGGCCAACGTCCTGACTTTC
many	12	-	TRBV13	TRBJ1-1	CASSLHPTEAFF	TGTGCCAGCAGCTTGCACCCGACGGAAGCTTTCTTT
-	15	TRBD1	TRBV20-1	TRBJ2-7	CSARDQGQGNYEQYF	TGCAGTGCTAGAGATCAAGGACAGGGTAACTACGAGCAGTACTTC
-	12	TRBD2	TRBV2	TRBJ2-7	CASRRGGIGQYF	TGTGCCAGCAGGCGGGGGGGCATCGGGCAGTACTTC
many	11	-	TRBV5-1	TRBJ1-2	CASTAGQGYTF	TGCGCCAGCACGGCAGGCCAAGGCTACACCTTC
-	11	TRBD1	TRBV29-1	TRBJ1-1	CSVGGGQGAFF	TGCAGCGTTGGGGGGGGACAGGGGGCTTTCTTT
few	15	-	TRBV5-5	TRBJ2-2	CASSLVQGTTGELFF	TGTGCCAGCAGCTTGGTACAGGGAACCACCGGGGAGCTGTTTTTT
few	23	TRBD1	TRBV7-7	TRBJ1-3	CASTSAGQGAEKCRLENGNTIYF	TGTGCCAGCACCAGTGCGGGACAGGGGGCTGAGAAGTGCCGACTGGAAAACGGAAACACCATATATTTT
-	15	-	TRBV10-2	TRBJ1-3	CASSERLTSGNTIYF	TGCGCCAGCAGTGAGCGGTTGACCTCTGGAAACACCATATATTTT
many	12	-	TRBV29-1	TRBJ2-5	CSVDGRGETQYF	TGCAGCGTTGATGGCAGGGGAGAGACCCAGTACTTC
many	13	TRBD1	TRBV19	TRBJ1-6	CATRDSGYSPLHF	TGTGCCACCAGGGACAGTGGGTATTCACCCCTCCACTTT